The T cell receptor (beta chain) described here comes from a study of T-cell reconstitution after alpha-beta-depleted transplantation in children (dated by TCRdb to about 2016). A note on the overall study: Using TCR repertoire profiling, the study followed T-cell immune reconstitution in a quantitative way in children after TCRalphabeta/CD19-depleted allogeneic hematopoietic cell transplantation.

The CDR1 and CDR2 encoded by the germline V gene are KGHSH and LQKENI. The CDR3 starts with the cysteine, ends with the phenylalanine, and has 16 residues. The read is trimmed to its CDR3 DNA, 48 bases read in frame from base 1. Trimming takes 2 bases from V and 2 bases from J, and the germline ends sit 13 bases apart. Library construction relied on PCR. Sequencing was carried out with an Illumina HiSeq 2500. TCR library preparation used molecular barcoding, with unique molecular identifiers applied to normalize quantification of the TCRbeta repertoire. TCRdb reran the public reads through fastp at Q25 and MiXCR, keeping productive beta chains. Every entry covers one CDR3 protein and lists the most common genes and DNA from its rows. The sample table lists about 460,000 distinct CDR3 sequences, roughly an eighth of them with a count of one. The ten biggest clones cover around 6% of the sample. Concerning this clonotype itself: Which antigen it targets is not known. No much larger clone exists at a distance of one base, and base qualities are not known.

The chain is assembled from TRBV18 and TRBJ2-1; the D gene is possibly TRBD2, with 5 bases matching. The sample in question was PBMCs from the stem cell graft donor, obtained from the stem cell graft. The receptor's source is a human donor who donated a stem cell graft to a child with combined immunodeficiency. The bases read TGTGCCAGCTCACCAGGAGGTCCCGGGACCTACAATGAGCAGTTCTTC. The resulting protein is CASSPGGPGTYNEQFF.